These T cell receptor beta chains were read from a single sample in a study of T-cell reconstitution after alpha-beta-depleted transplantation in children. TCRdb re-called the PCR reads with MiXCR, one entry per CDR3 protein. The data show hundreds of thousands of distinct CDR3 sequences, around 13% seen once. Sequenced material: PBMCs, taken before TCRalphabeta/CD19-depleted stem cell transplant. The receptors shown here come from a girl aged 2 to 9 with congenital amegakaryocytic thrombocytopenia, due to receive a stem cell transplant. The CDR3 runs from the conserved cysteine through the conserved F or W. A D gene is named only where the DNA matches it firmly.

CASSLAANNNEQFF | TRBV5-8 | NA
CASSYLGQGLMRMGGYTF | TRBV12-3/TRBV12-4 | TRBD1
CASSPAVGKETQYF | TRBV12-3/TRBV12-4 | NA
CASSSSVTSGSNEQFF | TRBV12-3/TRBV12-4 | TRBD2
CSASTSGTRETQYF | TRBV29-1 | TRBD2
CASSLGSPPFEQYF | TRBV12-3/TRBV12-4 | NA
CSVGGVYGYTF | TRBV29-1 | NA
CSAPQRPGEKQFF | TRBV20-1 | NA
CSASSGRTGTQYF | TRBV20-1 | NA
CASTLNLSGLPDEQYF | TRBV28 | NA
CASSLHRGRSNQPQHF | TRBV28 | TRBD1